Reported below is one T cell receptor beta chain. Alopecia areata patients had lesional scalp punch biopsies and peripheral blood taken from them. It was cDNA, reverse transcribed from extracted RNA, that served as the sequencing template. The data were produced by immunoSEQ multiplex PCR, yet TCRdb's version contains in-frame clones alone and is incomplete. Of 70,000 or so clones in the sample, 50% to 75% are singletons; the top ten hold under 20%. CDR1 and CDR2 (germline): MDHEN, SYDVKM. This CDR3 has 15 amino acids. The trim removed 6 bases at V and 6 bases at J, leaving 9 bases unmatched. This sample is part of a study of CD8+ T cells in alopecia areata. As for the study in general: Patients received oral tofacitinib, 5 to 10 mg twice daily, for moderate-to-severe alopecia areata. The protocol delivered tofacitinib for 6 to 18 months, then withdrew it for 6 months.

The rearrangement joins TRBV28 to TRBJ2-1; TRBD1 agrees at 9 bases. The receptor's source is a human donor with alopecia areata. The starting material was CD8+ T cells sorted from blood, obtained at week 0. The CDR3 here is CASRKPGQGVNEQFF. DNA of the CDR3: TGTGCCAGCAGAAAACCGGGACAGGGTGTCAATGAGCAGTTCTTC.